A selection of T cell receptor beta chains follows, all from one sample in a study of PD-1 blockade in classical Hodgkin lymphoma. Assay: immunoSEQ multiplex PCR; the TCRdb copy retains only in-frame clones and omits some. The data hold approximately 57,000 clones, with around 93% observed a single time. The sequenced sample was peripheral blood mononuclear cells (PBMCs), obtained before the second cycle of nivolumab. The receptors come from a human donor with classical Hodgkin lymphoma. Each CDR3 is given with its conserved first and last residue. The D gene is left open where the match is weak. Not all rows give a size; the values are once, few, many and, for expanded clones, a class.

J | V | D | size | DNA | CDR3
TRBJ1-1 | TRBV6-5 | - | - | TGTGCCAGCAGTTACTTGGGTGAAGCTTTCTTT | CASSYLGEAFF
TRBJ2-2 | TRBV19 | TRBD2 | - | TGTGCCAGTACCATGGGACTAGCGGGAGGGCCAGTCGGGGAGCTGTTTTTT | CASTMGLAGGPVGELFF
TRBJ1-6 | TRBV30 | - | once | TGTGCCTGGACTGTAGGGTCTCTCCACTTT | CAWTVGSLHF
TRBJ2-7 | TRBV23-1 | - | - | TGCGCCAGCAGTCAATCGATGACTTATTGGACCTACGAGCAGTACTTC | CASSQSMTYWTYEQYF
TRBJ1-1 | TRBV6-6 | - | - | TGTGCCAGCAGTTACTTACCGGGACAAGAAGCTTTCTTT | CASSYLPGQEAFF
TRBJ1-5 | TRBV27 | TRBD1 | - | TGTGCCAGCAGTTTAGGTTCACAGGGGGGAAGCAATCAGCCCCAGCATTTT | CASSLGSQGGSNQPQHF
TRBJ2-7 | TRBV6-5 | - | - | TGTGCCAGCAGTGCTCCTCATACAAGGTTTTACGAGCAGTACTTC | CASSAPHTRFYEQYF
TRBJ2-7 | TRBV27 | - | - | TGTGCCAGCAGTTTAGGGTCCGGCTCCTACGAGCAGTACTTC | CASSLGSGSYEQYF
TRBJ2-7 | TRBV28 | - | few | TGTGCCAGCAGTTTCTCTCCCTTAAACAGGGTCGAGCAGTACTTC | CASSFSPLNRVEQYF
TRBJ1-4 | TRBV7-6 | - | few | TGTGCCAGCAGCCGCGGGGGGACAAGGGAAAAACTGTTTTTT | CASSRGGTREKLFF
TRBJ2-7 | TRBV2 | - | - | TGTGCCAGCAGCAGCTCGGCCTACGAGCAGTACTTC | CASSSSAYEQYF
TRBJ2-1 | TRBV19 | - | - | TGTGCCAGTAGTGTTACGGAAGGCTCCAATGAGCAGTTCTTC | CASSVTEGSNEQFF
TRBJ2-1 | TRBV19 | - | once | TGTGCCAGTAGTATAGGGCCTCTTCTAGGCTCCTACAATGAGCAGTTCTTC | CASSIGPLLGSYNEQFF
TRBJ1-1 | TRBV7-9 | - | - | TGTGCCAGCAGCAGTGGGGCCCTCGGGGACACTGAAGCTTTCTTT | CASSSGALGDTEAFF
TRBJ2-7 | TRBV2 | - | - | TGTGCCAGCAGTACGGGGGCTCCCTACGAGCAGTACTTC | CASSTGAPYEQYF
TRBJ2-7 | TRBV2 | - | - | TGTGCCAGCAGTGATCCGATGACCTACGAGCAGTACTTC | CASSDPMTYEQYF
TRBJ1-2 | TRBV27 | - | - | TGTGCCAGCAGTTTACAGGGCGTCTATGACTATGGCTACACCTTC | CASSLQGVYDYGYTF
TRBJ2-7 | TRBV10-3 | TRBD1 | - | TGTGCCATCAGTGATTCGGAACAGGGGGCAGACGAGCAGTACTTC | CAISDSEQGADEQYF
TRBJ2-7 | TRBV28 | - | medium-sized | TGTGCCAGCAGTTTAGACTCCCCCGGAGGGAACGAGCAGTACTTC | CASSLDSPGGNEQYF
TRBJ1-2 | TRBV28 | TRBD1 | - | TGTGCCAGTCAGTGCACGGGACAGGGGGGATTCTATGGCTACACCTTC | CASQCTGQGGFYGYTF
TRBJ1-1 | TRBV2 | - | - | TGTGCCGGGACGGCCATGAACACTGAAGCTTTCTTT | CAGTAMNTEAFF
TRBJ2-3 | TRBV2 | - | - | TGTGCCAGCACCGGACTGGCAGATACGCAGTATTTT | CASTGLADTQYF
TRBJ1-1 | TRBV20-1 | - | - | TGCAGTGCTAGAGATTACGGATTGGCTTTCTTT | CSARDYGLAFF
TRBJ2-7 | TRBV29-1 | - | - | TGCAGCGTTGAAGATCCTGGTACGACAGGCCATTCCTACGAGCAGTACTTC | CSVEDPGTTGHSYEQYF
TRBJ1-1 | TRBV6-5 | TRBD1 | - | TGTGCCAGCAGTCAGGGGGCGGCGAACACTGAAGCTTTCTTT | CASSQGAANTEAFF
TRBJ2-1 | TRBV4-3 | - | - | TGCGCCAGCAGCCAAAGGGGACGTGAGCAGTTCTTC | CASSQRGREQFF
TRBJ1-6 | TRBV27 | - | once | TGTGCCAGCAGTTTAGGAGGTGTGAAGTCACCCCTCCACTTT | CASSLGGVKSPLHF
TRBJ1-1 | TRBV2 | - | - | TGTGCCACACAATCTCCGTGGGGGAACACTGAAGCTTTCTTT | CATQSPWGNTEAFF
TRBJ1-6 | TRBV9 | - | - | TGTGCCAGCAGCGTAGACCCCGGCGGGGATTCACCCCTCCACTTT | CASSVDPGGDSPLHF
TRBJ2-7 | TRBV4-3 | TRBD2 | - | TGCGCCAGCAGCCAAGAACGACTAGCGCTCTCCTACGAGCAGTACTTC | CASSQERLALSYEQYF
TRBJ2-3 | TRBV9 | TRBD2 | - | TGTGCCAGCAGCGCCATTAAGACTAGCGGGGGTACAGATACGCAGTATTTT | CASSAIKTSGGTDTQYF
TRBJ2-1 | TRBV9 | TRBD2 | - | TGTGCCAGCAGCGTTCTAGCGGGGGCCAACAATGAGCAGTTCTTC | CASSVLAGANNEQFF
TRBJ1-5 | TRBV19 | - | - | TGTGCCAGTAGCCCCGGACTGAATCAGCCCCAGCATTTT | CASSPGLNQPQHF
TRBJ1-4 | TRBV10-3 | - | - | TGTGCCATCTCAAGGCGGGATAATGAAAAACTGTTTTTT | CAISRRDNEKLFF
TRBJ2-3 | TRBV7-3 | - | once | TGTGCCAGCAGGCAAACAGGGAACCTTGGGGATACGCAGTATTTT | CASRQTGNLGDTQYF
TRBJ2-5 | TRBV27 | TRBD1 | - | TGTGCCAGCAGTTTGTACAGGGGGACAGAGACCCAGTACTTC | CASSLYRGTETQYF
TRBJ2-3 | TRBV6-5 | TRBD1 | - | TGTGCCAGCAGTTTAGGTCAGGGGGACACAGATACGCAGTATTTT | CASSLGQGDTDTQYF
TRBJ1-1 | TRBV2 | - | - | TGTGCCAGCAGTGAATGGTTGGGGGCAGGCGCTGAAGCTTTCTTT | CASSEWLGAGAEAFF
TRBJ2-1 | TRBV27 | - | - | TGTGCCAGCAGTTTATTGGGAAATGAGCAGTTCTTC | CASSLLGNEQFF
TRBJ1-1 | TRBV6-5 | TRBD1 | - | TGTGCCAGCAGTTACGGACAGGGTCACACTGAAGCTTTCTTT | CASSYGQGHTEAFF
TRBJ2-3 | TRBV27 | TRBD2 | - | TGTGCCAGCAAGAGTCCCGGACTAGCGGGTCTTTATGATACGCAGTATTTT | CASKSPGLAGLYDTQYF
TRBJ1-4 | TRBV28 | TRBD1 | - | TGTGCCAGCAGTTCCGGACAGGGCCGAACCAATGAAAAACTGTTTTTT | CASSSGQGRTNEKLFF
TRBJ2-7 | TRBV6-5 | TRBD2 | once | TGTGCCAGCAGACCAGCGGGAGTCTCCGAGCAGTACTTC | CASRPAGVSEQYF
TRBJ2-1 | TRBV19 | - | - | TGTGCCAGTAGTATAATGGGAGCCTACCTTGAGCAGTTCTTC | CASSIMGAYLEQFF
TRBJ2-5 | TRBV11-3 | - | - | TGTGCCAGCAGCTTATGGGAGAGAGAGACCCAGTACTTC | CASSLWERETQYF
TRBJ2-7 | TRBV9 | TRBD1 | - | TGTGCCAGCAGCGTACGGACAGGACCTGAGCAGTACTTC | CASSVRTGPEQYF
TRBJ1-1 | TRBV27 | TRBD1 | - | TGTGCCAGCAGTACCCCGGGACAGGGGGCCGACCTAATGAACACTGAAGCTTTCTTT | CASSTPGQGADLMNTEAFF
TRBJ2-7 | TRBV5-8 | - | - | TGTGCCAGCAGCTTGGTATTCTACGAGCAGTACTTC | CASSLVFYEQYF